This TCR beta chain comes out of a study of technical replicates of blood from several donors. Only in-frame clones appear in the TCRdb table, and some are missing; sequencing was by immunoSEQ multiplex PCR. The table includes 55,000 to 75,000 clones, 90% to 95% detected once. The germline gives CDR1 MNHEY, CDR2 SMNVEV (reference sequence). The CDR3 is made up of 20 amino acids. With V trimmed by 0 bases and J by 4 bases, 17 bases remained unmatched. This clone was seen a single time. The chain joins TRBV27 to TRBJ1-1; TRBD1 aligns across 10 bases. The sample was PBMCs. The clonotype originates from a human donor in good health. Some clones in this sample may be carry-over from other donors' samples. CDR3: CASSLSGADRGRRSSTEAFF. The CDR3 nucleotides are TGTGCCAGCAGTTTATCGGGGGCCGACAGGGGGCGGAGATCTAGCACTGAAGCTTTCTTT.